This T cell receptor (beta chain) was captured in a study of OX40 agonist ivuxolimab in advanced cancers. The CDR3 length is 16 residues. Germline V gene data show CDR1 as MNHNY and CDR2 as SVGAGI (reference sequence). V dropped 6 bases and J dropped 3; count of bases not matched to a gene: 13. Sequencing used immunoSEQ multiplex PCR; TCRdb keeps in-frame clones, though not all of them. The table lists about 61,000 clones, less than 85% of them singletons. This receptor was obtained from an adult with an advanced solid tumor such as melanoma, head and neck, liver or kidney cancer. The specimen comprised CD4+ or CD8+ T cells sorted from blood, sampled in a trial of the OX40 agonist ivuxolimab. The V and J genes are TRBV6-6 and TRBJ2-7; 8 nucleotides line up with TRBD2. The CDR3: CASRGSGRPHVYEQYF. The CDR3 coding sequence is TGTGCCAGCAGAGGGAGCGGGAGACCTCACGTCTACGAGCAGTACTTC.